This T cell receptor (beta chain) is drawn from a study of T cell responses to AZD1222 COVID-19 vaccine. Findings of the study overall: Donors in the cohort were predominantly white British and more often female, and clonal diversity was possibly underestimated. Following two doses of AZD1222, Spike-specific TCR breadth and depth rose.

Using immunoSEQ multiplex PCR, the repertoire was profiled, and TCRdb retains in-frame clones only, with some absent. Seen here are approximately 140,000 clones, about 93% observed once, and the top ten hold 1.9%. As to this clone: Its matching antigen is unknown.

Material: peripheral blood, obtained on day 0 of AZD1222 vaccination. The TCR sequence derives from an adult in good health.

CDR3 amino acids: CASSLVGEGHGYTF. The CDR3 DNA sequence: TGTGCCAGCAGCTTAGTCGGCGAAGGGCATGGCTACACCTTC. V usage is TRBV7-2 and J usage is TRBJ1-2; D is undetermined. Trimming stripped 1 base from V and 6 bases from J, with 12 bases between. The CDR3 spans 14 residues. Germline V gene sequence: CDR1 SGHTA, CDR2 FQGNSA.